What follows are 4 T cell receptor beta chains derived from one specimen sequenced in a study of T-cell memory formation after mild COVID-19 (dated by TCRdb to the early 2020s). The library relied on 5' RACE. Instrument on record: Illumina NovaSeq 6000. In TCRdb, the public reads were trimmed at Q25 with fastp and aligned with MiXCR, with productive beta chains retained. Identical CDR3 protein sequences are pooled into one entry, listed with their most common genes and DNA. The sample has approximately 260,000 distinct CDR3 sequences on record, about 15% of them singletons. Of the sample, around 3.7% is held by the ten largest clones. The sample consisted of PBMCs or a T cell subset sorted from them (not recorded which). These receptors originate from a man aged 18 to 29 who had mild COVID-19 (a few samples of this study predate the infection). The sample titles of this study are shuffled in the database, so cell type and time point are left out; the donor was told from shared clones.

The sample holds one count of this clonotype. The V gene is TRBV11-2, the J gene TRBJ2-4; no firm D call. Germline V gene sequence: CDR1 SGHAT, CDR2 FQNNGV. This CDR3 comprises 11 residues. The V end was cut by 5 bases, the J end by 11 bases, with 10 bases between. CDR3 sequence reads: CASSNTDLQYF. The CDR3 DNA reads TGTGCCAGCAGCAACACCGATCTTCAGTACTTC. Together with reference TRBV11-2 and TRBJ2-4, the CDR3 gives the full variable domain: EAGVAQSPRYKIIEKRQSVAFWCNPISGHATLYWYQQILGQGPKLLIQFQNNGVVDDSQLPKDRFSAERLKGVDSTLKIQPAKLEDSAVYLCASSNTDLQYFGAGTRLSVL.

The chain combines TRBV7-2 with TRBJ1-1, with 7 positions matching TRBD1. There are 13 residues in the CDR3. CDR1 SGHTA and CDR2 FQGNSA come from the germline V gene. With 5 bases clipped from V and 11 bases from J, the junction kept 11 bases outside the gene matches. In nucleotides, the CDR3 is TGTGCCAGCAGCGTCCAGGGGGATGGTAGGGCTTTCTTT. It codes for CASSVQGDGRAFF.

The rearrangement links TRBV7-2 to TRBJ2-4; no clear D gene. Trimming stripped 8 bases from V and 6 bases from J, with 8 bases between. The CDR3 sequence is 11 residues long. Germline V gene sequence: CDR1 SGHTA, CDR2 FQGNSA. The CDR3 sequence is CASRLLNIQYF. Here the CDR3 DNA reads TGTGCCAGCCGACTGCTAAACATTCAGTACTTC.

This clonotype showed up just a few times. The rearrangement uses TRBV30 and TRBJ2-1, with 9 bases that match TRBD2. The CDR3 loop spans 17 amino acids. Trimming cost V 1 base and J 4 bases; bases outside gene matches: 11. The germline gives CDR1 GTSNPN, CDR2 SVGIG (reference sequence). CDR3 in amino acids: CAWSGQRGALLYNEQFF. The CDR3 nucleotides read TGTGCCTGGAGTGGGCAGCGGGGGGCTCTTCTTTACAATGAGCAGTTCTTC.